This T cell receptor beta chain was sequenced in a study of shared clonotypes between healthy human individuals. The wider study: Aged 18 to 49, the donors were a couple of women and a few men.

General study results and limits: About 5% of naive CD4 clonotypes were common to several donors.

Genomic DNA of every subset was divided equally among multiple immunoSEQ plates. Study processing details: Filtering differed because ImmunoSEQ produced junction-only sequences that carried no quality scores. Sequenced by immunoSEQ multiplex PCR; TCRdb stores in-frame clones only, minus some. From that table come the V and J calls and clone size; the DNA was used to work out D and trimming. The data contain about 360,000 clones, more than 60% of them singletons. Turning to this clone: Its antigen remains unknown. Distinct nucleotide sequences in the sample also encode this CDR3.

Germline values: CDR1 KGHSH, CDR2 LQKENI. CDR3 length: 13 residues. Trimming removed 3 bases from V and 7 bases from J; junction bases left unmatched: 2. The receptor comes from a man aged 25-45 years in good health. Specimen: memory CD4+ T cells sorted from blood. Indicated subset: CD45RA-negative fraction. This sequence joins TRBV18 and TRBJ1-4; TRBD1 matches at 7 bases. The CDR3 is CASSPRQGEKLFF. In nucleotides, the CDR3 is TGTGCCAGCTCACCCCGACAGGGTGAAAAACTGTTTTTT.